The subject of this entry is one T cell receptor beta chain. What it binds is unknown. This sample is part of a study of naive and memory T cell subsets. The beta constant-region primer was an equimolar mix of two oligonucleotides covering TRBC1 and TRBC2. Ligated cDNA was amplified by four rounds of PCR with nested alpha and beta constant-region primers and SP2. One entry per CDR3 protein results from TCRdb running MiXCR on the UMI-ligation and nested PCR reads. Among around 160,000 distinct CDR3 sequences listed, over 20% were seen once. The CDR3 contains 15 residues. V was clipped by 4 bases and J by 9 bases, with 19 bases between them. Broader study findings: Naive repertoires, especially CD8, held a few larger clonotypes, possibly memory cells re-expressing CD45RA.

The sequence was obtained from a human donor in good health. The sequenced material came from naive CD4+ T cells from blood. The chain employs TRBV12-3 or TRBV12-4 and TRBJ1-5; tentative D call: TRBD1 (6 bases). Here the CDR3 reads CASSSLGGGKAPQHF. The CDR3 coding sequence is TGTGCCAGCAGTTCCCTAGGAGGGGGGAAGGCGCCCCAGCATTTT.